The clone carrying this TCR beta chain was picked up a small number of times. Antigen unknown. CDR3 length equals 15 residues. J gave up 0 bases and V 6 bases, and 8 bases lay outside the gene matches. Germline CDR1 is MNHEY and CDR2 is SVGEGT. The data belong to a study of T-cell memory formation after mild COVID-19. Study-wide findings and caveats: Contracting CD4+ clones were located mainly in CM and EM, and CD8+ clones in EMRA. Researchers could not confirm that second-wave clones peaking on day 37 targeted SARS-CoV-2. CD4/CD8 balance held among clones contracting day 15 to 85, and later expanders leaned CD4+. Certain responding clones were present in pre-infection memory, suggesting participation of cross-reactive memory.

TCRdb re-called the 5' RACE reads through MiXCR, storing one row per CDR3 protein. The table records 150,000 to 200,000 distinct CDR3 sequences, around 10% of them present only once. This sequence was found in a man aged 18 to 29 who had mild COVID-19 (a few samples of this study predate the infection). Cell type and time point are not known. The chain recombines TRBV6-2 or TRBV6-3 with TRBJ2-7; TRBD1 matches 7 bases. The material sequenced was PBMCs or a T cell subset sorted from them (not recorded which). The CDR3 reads CASSTGTANSYEQYV. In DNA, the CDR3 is TGTGCCAGCAGCACCGGGACAGCGAACTCCTACGAGCAGTACGTC.